This T cell receptor (beta chain) was documented in a study of cytomegalovirus exposure and HLA in healthy donors. Study-wide findings and caveats: Among CMV-associated TCR beta chains, most appeared HLA-restricted in a later analysis. There were 164 TCR beta chains listed as cytomegalovirus-associated. About 87% or about 30% of the time was how often most TCR beta V segments were productive, according to an earlier analysis.

The V gene's germline CDR1 is SEHNR and CDR2 FQNEAQ (reference sequence). J gave up 5 bases and V 5 bases, and 6 bases lay outside the gene matches. The CDR3 extends over 16 amino acids. This clone was found a few times. Its antigen is unidentified. The primer mix had 60 Vbeta and 13 Jbeta primers. The assay was immunoSEQ multiplex PCR, and TCRdb's table has in-frame clones only and misses some. This table has about 98,000 clones, roughly 76% appearing once. This sequence originates from a human donor in good health. This chain connects TRBV7-9 to TRBJ2-2; TRBD2 matches 12 bases. Material for sequencing was PBMCs. The CDR3 spells CASSPRLAGETGELFF. CDR3 nucleotides: TGTGCCAGCAGCCCCAGACTAGCGGGAGAGACCGGGGAGCTGTTTTTT.